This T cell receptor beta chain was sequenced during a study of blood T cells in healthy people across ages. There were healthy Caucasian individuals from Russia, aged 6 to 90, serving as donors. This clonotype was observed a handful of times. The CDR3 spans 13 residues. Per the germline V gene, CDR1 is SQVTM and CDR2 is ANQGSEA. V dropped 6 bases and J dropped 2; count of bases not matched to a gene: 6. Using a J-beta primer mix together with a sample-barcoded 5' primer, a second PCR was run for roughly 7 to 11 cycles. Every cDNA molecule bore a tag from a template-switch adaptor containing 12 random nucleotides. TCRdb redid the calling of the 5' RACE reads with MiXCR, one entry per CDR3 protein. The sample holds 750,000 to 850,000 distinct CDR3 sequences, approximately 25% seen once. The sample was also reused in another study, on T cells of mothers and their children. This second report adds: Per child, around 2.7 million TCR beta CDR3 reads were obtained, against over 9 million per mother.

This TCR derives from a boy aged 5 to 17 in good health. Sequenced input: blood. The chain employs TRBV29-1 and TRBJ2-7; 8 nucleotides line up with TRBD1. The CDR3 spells CSVAGGQAYEQYF. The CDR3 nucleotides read TGCAGCGTCGCCGGGGGACAGGCCTACGAGCAGTACTTC.